This TCR beta chain was retrieved from a study of cytomegalovirus exposure and HLA in healthy donors. With regard to this clone: No antigen is known for it.

The CDR3 is 15 residues long. Trimming cost V 6 bases and J 4 bases, with 16 bases left between them. CDR1 and CDR2 from the germline V gene are SNHLY and FYNNEI. With 60 Vbeta and 13 Jbeta primers, the PCR was carried out. Clones were read by immunoSEQ multiplex PCR, and TCRdb kept only the in-frame ones, dropping some. The sample has 130,000 to 150,000 clones; over 65% are singletons. Study-level points and caveats: In the analysis, some V segments, TRBV6-2 and TRBV6-3 included, were excluded as indistinguishable.

The sequence was obtained from a man between 35 and 55 years old in good health and CMV-seropositive. The genes are TRBV2 and TRBJ2-1; D unclear. Sequenced input: PBMCs. The CDR3 bases are TGTGCCAGCAGATTACCGGTCTCAGGTTACAATGAGCAGTTCTTC. Amino acids: CASRLPVSGYNEQFF.